The subject of this entry is one TCR beta chain. Antigen unknown. Since a much larger clone is just one base distant, this may be a read error. Primed by a sample-barcoded 5' primer and a J-beta primer mix, a second PCR proceeded for about 6 to 12 cycles. Each cDNA molecule, via a template-switch adaptor with 12 random nucleotides, was tagged. TCRdb re-derived calls from the 5' RACE reads in MiXCR, one entry per CDR3 protein. Counted here are 870,000 or so distinct CDR3 sequences, under 30% occurring once; the ten biggest clones make up roughly 17%. This CDR3 comprises 18 residues. Germline V gene sequence: CDR1 MNHNS, CDR2 SASEGT. PBMCs numbering at least 7 million were isolated per sample. These data originate in a study of blood T cells in healthy people across ages. Study observations and caveats: Significant beta diversity loss was already apparent by age about 42, declining roughly linearly.

Sequencing used blood. This chain joins TRBV6-1 and TRBJ2-6; a possible D gene is TRBD1 (5 bases). The receptor was isolated from a woman aged 80 or over in good health. CDR3 nucleotides: TGTGCCGCAGCATCTCCTAGGGGCGGAATCTCTGGGGCCAACGTCCGGACTTTC. It translates to CAAASPRGGISGANVRTF.